What follows is one T cell receptor (beta chain) and its context. The assay was immunoSEQ multiplex PCR, and TCRdb's table has in-frame clones only and misses some. The sample shows over 150,000 clones, roughly 94% of them seen only once. CDR1 is SGHNT, CDR2 YENEEA, per germline. This CDR3 has 15 residues. V lost 2 bases to trimming and J lost 1 base, with 11 bases between them. The record originates from a study of control samples from healthy donors and cancer patients. Specimen: PBMCs. The receptor was derived from a man aged 55 to 69 with colorectal cancer. This chain uses TRBV11-3 with TRBJ2-5; a weak D match, TRBD1 (6 bases). The chain's CDR3 is CASSLSGHLQETQYF. CDR3 coding DNA: TGTGCCAGCAGCTTATCGGGACATCTCCAAGAGACCCAGTACTTC.